A single sample gave rise to the 27 T cell receptor beta chains below, sequenced in a study of T cell responses to AZD1222 COVID-19 vaccine (dated by TCRdb to the early 2020s). Receptor amplification or capture employed the immunoSEQ multiplex PCR assay. In TCRdb, the immuneACCESS table is reduced to in-frame sequences with V and J assigned. These tables do not hold every clone; where another copy was compared, an unresolved V gene accounts for under half, and the others remain unexplained. This sample lists approximately 130,000 clones; 70% to 90% were detected once. The ten most abundant clones make up about 6% of the sample. In light of the paper, this sample's time point label describes: about 28 days (+/-7) after the second vaccine dose. Specimen: peripheral blood, collected 28 days after the second AZD1222 dose. The receptors shown here come from an adult who received the AZD1222 COVID-19 vaccine.

The chain recombines TRBV2 with TRBJ1-5; maybe TRBD1 (5 bases). Germline CDR1 SNHLY, CDR2 FYNNEI. Trimming shortened V by 5 bases and J by 1 base, and 15 bases separated the two germline ends. This CDR3 has 16 amino acids. CDR3 sequence reads: CASSYQGWGSNQPQHF. As DNA, the CDR3 is TGTGCCAGCAGTTATCAGGGATGGGGAAGCAATCAGCCCCAGCATTTT.

This clone was recorded once. The CDR3 DNA sequence: TGTGCCAGCAGCCAAGACAGGGGTTTTGATTCACCCCTCCACTTT. This gives the protein CASSQDRGFDSPLHF. The chain carries TRBV4-2 and TRBJ1-6; perhaps TRBD1 as D (6 bases). V dropped 0 bases and J dropped 8 bases, with 11 bases sitting between them. The CDR3 length is 15 residues. Germline-derived CDR1 and CDR2 are LGHNA and YNFKEQ.

The J gene is TRBJ1-5, the V gene TRBV2, with TRBD1 as a possible D gene (5 bases). The CDR3 is 12 residues long. Germline V gene lookup returns CDR1 SNHLY and CDR2 FYNNEI. Trimming cost V 11 bases and J 2 bases, with 10 bases left between them. CDR3 loop: CAGGTGNQPQHF. DNA for the CDR3: TGTGCCGGAGGGACGGGCAATCAGCCCCAGCATTTT.

This clone was detected only once. The J gene is TRBJ1-6, the V gene TRBV5-4, with unresolved D. The V gene lost 4 bases and the J gene lost 0 bases, with 14 bases spanning the gap. CDR3 length: 17 residues. CDR1 and CDR2 (germline): SGHNT, YYREEE (reference sequence). Here the CDR3 DNA reads TGTGCCAGCAGCCCAATGACACCGAGCTCCTATAATTCACCCCTCCACTTT. The encoded protein is CASSPMTPSSYNSPLHF.

V gene TRBV11-2 combines with J gene TRBJ2-5, with 10 bases matching TRBD2. Germline lookup yields CDR1 SGHAT and CDR2 FQNNGV. Unmatched junction bases numbered 9, after V lost 4 bases and J lost 4 bases. The CDR3 loop spans 16 amino acids. The DNA for the CDR3 is TGTGCCAGCAGCTCGTCTAGCGGGGGCGCCTTAGAGACCCAGTACTTC. Translating gives CASSSSSGGALETQYF. Full variable domain (remainder filled in from reference TRBV11-2 and TRBJ2-5): EAGVAQSPRYKIIEKRQSVAFWCNPISGHATLYWYQQILGQGPKLLIQFQNNGVVDDSQLPKDRFSAERLKGVDSTLKIQPAKLEDSAVYLCASSSSSGGALETQYFGPGTRLLVL.

This chain uses TRBV7-9 with TRBJ1-3, with no clear D. This CDR3 region has 13 residues. Germline CDR1 reads SEHNR; CDR2 reads FQNEAQ (reference sequence). The V end was cut by 3 bases, the J end by 2 bases, with 5 bases between. The CDR3, as DNA: TGTGCCAGCAGCTTCGGCGCTGGAAACACCATATATTTT. Translating it yields CASSFGAGNTIYF.

Only a few counts were recorded for this clone. V is TRBV9 and J is TRBJ1-4; TRBD1 matches at 7 bases. The J segment lost 4 bases and the V segment lost 2 bases, leaving 5 bases of the junction unmatched. From germline, CDR1 is SGDLS and CDR2 YYNGEE. This CDR3 is built from 15 residues. The CDR3 bases are TGTGCCAGCAGCGTCGGCCGACAGGGTAATGAAAAACTGTTTTTT. Amino acid sequence: CASSVGRQGNEKLFF. The full variable domain, completed using reference TRBV9 and TRBJ1-4, is DSGVTQTPKHLITATGQRVTLRCSPRSGDLSVYWYQQSLDQGLQFLIQYYNGEERAKGNILERFSAQQFPDLHSELNLSSLELGDSALYFCASSVGRQGNEKLFFGSGTQLSVL.

V gene TRBV11-2 combines with J gene TRBJ2-7, with D hard to call. The CDR3 covers 15 residues. CDR1 SGHAT and CDR2 FQNNGV come from the germline V gene. V lost 5 bases and J lost 0, with 14 bases in between. CDR3 nucleotides: TGTGCCAGCAGCCCCAACTCGGACGCCTCCTACGAGCAGTACTTC. This sequence encodes CASSPNSDASYEQYF.

This clone has just one count. This sequence joins TRBV27 and TRBJ1-1; D is unresolved. V lost 10 bases, J lost 1 base, and 13 bases lay in between. This CDR3 is built from 13 residues. Germline CDR1 reads MNHEY; CDR2 reads SMNVEV (reference sequence). The CDR3 DNA is TGTGCCACCCAACCCCGGCGGAACACTGAAGCTTTCTTT. Translating gives CATQPRRNTEAFF.

The chain combines TRBV6-5 with TRBJ2-2; 8 bases agree with TRBD1. Germline assignment: CDR1 MNHEY and CDR2 SVGAGI. The CDR3 loop spans 15 amino acids. V was pared by 2 bases and J by 5 bases, with 4 bases of the junction left unmatched. The CDR3 nucleotides are TGTGCCAGCAGTTACCGACAGGGGTGGACCGGGGAGCTGTTTTTT. It specifies CASSYRQGWTGELFF.

The chain carries TRBV5-1 and TRBJ1-2, with D perhaps matching TRBD1 (5 bases). The length of the CDR3 is 15 residues. The germline V and J ends were trimmed by 0 bases and 6 bases, with 15 bases remaining between them. Germline CDR1 reads SGHRS; CDR2 reads YFSETQ. The CDR3 loop reads CASSLEGNGADGYTF. The CDR3 DNA sequence: TGCGCCAGCAGCTTGGAGGGGAATGGGGCGGATGGCTACACCTTC. Complete variable domain (other parts from reference TRBV5-1 and TRBJ1-2): KAGVTQTPRYLIKTRGQQVTLSCSPISGHRSVSWYQQTPGQGLQFLFEYFSETQRNKGNFPGRFSGRQFSNSRSEMNVSTLELGDSALYLCASSLEGNGADGYTFGSGTRLTVV.

The CDR3 coding sequence is TGCAGCGCCGAGGAGGGAGGGGATGAGCAGTTCTTC. Its protein is CSAEEGGDEQFF. J is TRBJ2-1 and V is TRBV29-1; the match to TRBD2 covers 7 bases. The CDR3 is made up of 12 amino acids. The germline V gene encodes CDR1 SQVTM and CDR2 ANQGSEA. J gave up 8 bases and V 7 bases, and 8 bases lay outside the gene matches.

The sample holds a few counts of this clone. This rearrangement joins TRBV27 to TRBJ2-3; 9 positions agree with TRBD1. The germline V gene has CDR1 MNHEY and CDR2 SMNVEV (reference sequence). The CDR3 loop spans 14 amino acids. V shed 4 bases and J 4 bases; nucleotides not matched to a gene: 3. This CDR3 reads CASSSNRGPDTQYF. The CDR3 nucleotides read TGTGCCAGCAGTTCAAACAGGGGGCCAGATACGCAGTATTTT.

The V call is TRBV5-1, the J call TRBJ1-1; D may be TRBD1 (6 bases). The CDR3 sequence is 15 residues long. V dropped 0 bases and J dropped 1 base, with 10 bases sitting between them. Germline CDR1 reads SGHRS; CDR2 reads YFSETQ. Here the CDR3 DNA reads TGCGCCAGCAGCTTGGGTAGGGGGTGGAACACTGAAGCTTTCTTT. This gives the protein CASSLGRGWNTEAFF.

The chain links TRBV7-9 to TRBJ1-6; D gene ambiguous. The CDR3 covers 13 residues. The V and J ends lost 1 base and 10 bases respectively, with 8 bases between them. Per germline, CDR1 SEHNR and CDR2 FQNEAQ (reference sequence). The DNA for the CDR3 is TGTGCCAGCAGCTTAGTAGTGGGCTCACCCCTCCACTTT. Translation gives CASSLVVGSPLHF.

This clone was recorded only once. The V gene is TRBV6-5, the J gene TRBJ1-1; D possibly corresponds to TRBD1 (6 bases). This CDR3 is 14 amino acids long. Germline lookup yields CDR1 MNHEY and CDR2 SVGAGI. Deletions cut 10 bases from V and 5 bases from J, with 20 bases between. The CDR3 loop is CATRWGAGGTEAFF. In nucleotides, the CDR3 is TGTGCCACCCGATGGGGGGCTGGGGGGACTGAAGCTTTCTTT.

J is TRBJ1-2 and V is TRBV6-5; tentative D call: TRBD1 (5 bases). This CDR3 spans 16 amino acids. Germline values: CDR1 MNHEY, CDR2 SVGAGI. The V and J ends lost 0 bases and 8 bases respectively, with 19 bases between them. The CDR3 region is CASSYSGRIYQGGYTF. CDR3 bases: TGTGCCAGCAGTTACTCGGGACGGATCTATCAAGGAGGCTACACCTTC.

The gene calls are TRBV28 and TRBJ1-6; D unclear. Between the trimmed V and J ends, which lost 5 bases and 12 bases, there was a span of 17 bases. CDR1 MDHEN and CDR2 SYDVKM come from the germline V gene. This CDR3 comprises 14 residues. CDR3 amino acids: CASSPRPPRGPLHF. CDR3 bases: TGTGCCAGCAGTCCCAGGCCGCCACGGGGACCCCTCCACTTT.

The chain joins TRBV4-1 to TRBJ1-4, with 10 nucleotides matching TRBD1. With V trimmed by 4 bases and J by 7 bases, 3 bases remained unmatched. The CDR3 totals 14 residues. Germline V gives CDR1 MGHRA, CDR2 YSYEKL. The CDR3 DNA reads as TGCGCCAGCAGCCCGGGACAGGGGCGTGAAAAACTGTTTTTT. Its translation is CASSPGQGREKLFF.

This clone was detected only a few times. The gene calls are TRBV27 and TRBJ1-3, with D possibly being TRBD1 (6 bases). Germline V gives CDR1 MNHEY, CDR2 SMNVEV (reference sequence). The CDR3 runs 14 residues. V lost 9 bases, J lost 4 bases, and 16 bases lay in between. Here the CDR3 reads CASRTEAYGNTIYF. For the CDR3, the DNA is TGTGCCAGTAGGACAGAGGCATACGGAAACACCATATATTTT.

The gene calls are TRBV11-3 and TRBJ2-1; 9 nucleotides line up with TRBD2. Germline V gene sequence: CDR1 SGHNT, CDR2 YENEEA. Losses at the gene ends were 1 base for V and 4 bases for J; bases not matched to a gene: 5. The CDR3 consists of 16 residues. The CDR3 loop reads CASSLGGLAGYNEQFF. CDR3 nucleotides: TGTGCCAGCAGCTTAGGCGGGCTAGCGGGGTACAATGAGCAGTTCTTC. Looking up the rest from reference TRBV11-3 and TRBJ2-1 gives the full variable domain: EAGVVQSPRYKIIEKKQPVAFWCNPISGHNTLYWYLQNLGQGPELLIRYENEEAVDDSQLPKDRFSAERLKGVDSTLKIQPAELGDSAVYLCASSLGGLAGYNEQFFGPGTRLTVL.

The V gene is TRBV18, the J gene TRBJ1-2; the D gene is possibly TRBD1 (5 bases). The CDR3 length is 13 residues. Trimming took off 5 bases at V and 1 base at J, with 8 bases between the two ends. CDR1 and CDR2 from the germline V gene are KGHSH and LQKENI. The CDR3 is CASSSDINYGYTF. The CDR3 region has the DNA TGTGCCAGCTCATCGGACATTAACTATGGCTACACCTTC.

The V gene is TRBV30, the J gene TRBJ1-2, with a weak D call TRBD1 (5 bases). From germline, CDR1 is GTSNPN and CDR2 SVGIG (reference sequence). Between the trimmed V and J ends, which lost 3 bases and 6 bases, there was a span of 11 bases. The CDR3 has 12 amino acids. The CDR3 loop reads CAWSPGLHGYTF. The CDR3 DNA follows: TGTGCCTGGAGCCCGGGACTACATGGCTACACCTTC.

This clone occurred a few times. The chain carries TRBV28 and TRBJ2-1; perhaps TRBD2 as D (6 bases). V dropped 3 bases and J dropped 0 bases, with 9 bases sitting between them. Germline V lookup: CDR1 MDHEN, CDR2 SYDVKM. This CDR3 spans 15 amino acids. The CDR3 loop is CASSFGGTSYNEQFF. The DNA of the CDR3 is TGTGCCAGCAGTTTTGGCGGGACCTCCTACAATGAGCAGTTCTTC.

This clone was detected a few times. The chain recombines TRBV3-1 (or the pseudogene TRBV3-2) with TRBJ1-2; D remains ambiguous. Trimming took off 3 bases at V and 4 bases at J, with 12 bases between the two ends. Germline CDR1 reads LGHDT; CDR2 reads YNNKEL (reference sequence). The length of the CDR3 is 14 residues. The CDR3 bases are TGTGCCAGCAGCCAGGGGAATTCGGGCTATGGCTACACCTTC. Translation: CASSQGNSGYGYTF.

This rearrangement joins TRBV5-8 to TRBJ2-7; 12 bases line up with TRBD2. V was pared by 6 bases and J by 0 bases, with 10 bases of the junction left unmatched. This CDR3 comprises 17 residues. From germline, CDR1 is SGHTS and CDR2 YDEGEE. CDR3 DNA: TGTGCCAGCATGGCAAGGGCTAGCGGGGGGGTCTCCTACGAGCAGTACTTC. This translates into CASMARASGGVSYEQYF.

This clone occurred once. In DNA, the CDR3 is TGCGCCAGCAGCCAGGTTAACAGGGGGACTAACTATGGCTACACCTTC. Amino acids: CASSQVNRGTNYGYTF. The gene calls are TRBV4-3 and TRBJ1-2; TRBD1 agrees at 8 bases. The ends lost 3 bases at V and 0 bases at J; junction bases unmatched: 6. CDR1 is LGHNA, CDR2 YSLEER, per germline. CDR3 size: 16 residues.